These 17 T cell receptor beta chains came from one sample sequenced in a study of response to subunit inactivated influenza vaccine. TCRdb redid the calling of the RT-PCR reads with MiXCR, one entry per CDR3 protein. The sample lists about 480,000 distinct CDR3 sequences, around 25% occurring once. Material: CD4+ T cells sorted from PBMCs, obtained 4 to 6 days after vaccination. The source is a man aged 50 or older who received an inactivated influenza vaccine.

The chain is built from TRBV20-1 and TRBJ2-3; D gene ambiguous. The CDR3 is 13 residues long. Germline V gene sequence: CDR1 DFQATT, CDR2 SNEGSKA (reference sequence). Trimming took off 4 bases at V and 2 bases at J, with 10 bases between the two ends. As DNA, the CDR3 is TGCAGTGCTACAAGGACGGTCACAGATACGCAGTATTTT. Residues: CSATRTVTDTQYF.

This clonotype was counted only a few times. V gene TRBV7-9 combines with J gene TRBJ1-1; D remains ambiguous. CDR3 length equals 16 residues. CDR1 and CDR2 from the germline V gene are SEHNR and FQNEAQ (reference sequence). Trimming pared 5 bases from V and 0 bases from J, leaving 16 bases between. CDR3 region: CASSPRELIMNTEAFF. CDR3 DNA: TGTGCCAGCAGCCCAAGAGAGTTGATCATGAACACTGAAGCTTTCTTT. The entire variable domain, with the rest obtained from reference TRBV7-9 and TRBJ1-1, is as follows: DTGVSQNPRHKITKRGQNVTFRCDPISEHNRLYWYRQTLGQGPEFLTYFQNEAQLEKSRLLSDRFSAERPKGSFSTLEIQRTEQGDSAMYLCASSPRELIMNTEAFFGQGTRLTVV.

This chain uses TRBV10-3 with TRBJ2-4, with 10 bases identical to TRBD2. CDR1 and CDR2 from the germline V gene are ENHRY and SYGVKD. V shed 10 bases and J 7 bases; nucleotides not matched to a gene: 13. This CDR3 has 15 amino acids. The CDR3 DNA is TGTGCCACCCTTGCTAGCGGGGGATCGGGGAACATTCAGTACTTC. It yields the protein CATLASGGSGNIQYF.

The chain recombines TRBV9 with TRBJ1-1; unclear D gene. Trimming took 4 bases from V and 3 from J, leaving 10 bases between them. The germline gives CDR1 SGDLS, CDR2 YYNGEE. This CDR3 is built from 13 residues. The CDR3 reads CASSRIPDTEAFF. Here the CDR3 DNA reads TGTGCCAGCAGCCGGATTCCTGACACTGAAGCTTTCTTT.

This clonotype was seen repeatedly, ten times or more. CDR3 region: CASSPGEPYEQYF. The CDR3 DNA sequence: TGTGCCAGCTCACCGGGAGAACCCTACGAGCAGTACTTC. V and J are TRBV18 and TRBJ2-7; D perhaps matches TRBD2 (5 bases). V was trimmed by 3 bases and J by 2 bases, leaving 8 bases between them. CDR1 is KGHSH, CDR2 LQKENI, per germline. CDR3 length equals 13 residues.

This clonotype came up many times. The rearrangement joins TRBV29-1 to TRBJ2-7, with 9 bases fitting TRBD1. Per the germline V gene, CDR1 is SQVTM and CDR2 is ANQGSEA. This CDR3 is 12 amino acids long. Trimming took 7 bases from V and 4 from J; bases not matched to a gene: 5. The CDR3 nucleotides read TGCAGCGCCGGAGGACAGGGGTACGAGCAGTACTTC. This encodes CSAGGQGYEQYF.

This chain uses TRBV28 with TRBJ2-1, with 7 bases identical to TRBD2. Germline values: CDR1 MDHEN, CDR2 SYDVKM. The CDR3 spans 13 residues. Trimming at V came to 6 bases and at J to 4 bases, leaving 3 bases not matched to a gene. The CDR3 DNA is TGTGCCAGCAGGACTAGCTATTACAATGAGCAGTTCTTC. Protein product: CASRTSYYNEQFF. Based on the CDR3 plus reference TRBV28 and TRBJ2-1, the full variable domain is DVKVTQSSRYLVKRTGEKVFLECVQDMDHENMFWYRQDPGLGLRLIYFSYDVKMKEKGDIPEGYSVSREKKERFSLILESASTNQTSMYLCASRTSYYNEQFFGPGTRLTVL.

The chain joins TRBV3-1 to TRBJ2-3; TRBD2 matches at 11 bases. With V trimmed by 1 base and J by 0 bases, 6 bases remained unmatched. This CDR3 comprises 18 residues. Germline lookup yields CDR1 LGHDT and CDR2 YNNKEL (reference sequence). CDR3 in amino acids: CASSQGHTSGRSTDTQYF. The CDR3 DNA reads TGTGCCAGCAGCCAAGGACACACTAGCGGGAGAAGCACAGATACGCAGTATTTT.

The sample holds a few counts of this clonotype. The V and J genes are TRBV6-2 or TRBV6-3 and TRBJ2-1, with D maybe TRBD2 (6 bases). This CDR3 has 16 residues. The germline gives CDR1 MNHEY, CDR2 SVGEGT. With 0 bases removed from V and 3 bases from J, the gap between germline ends came to 12 bases. The CDR3 sequence is CASSYSAGNFYNEQFF. The CDR3 bases are TGTGCCAGCAGTTACTCTGCGGGGAACTTCTACAATGAGCAGTTCTTC.

V usage is TRBV12-3 or TRBV12-4 and J usage is TRBJ2-7; TRBD1 matches at 10 bases. The CDR3 totals 13 residues. Losses at the gene ends were 4 bases for V and 6 bases for J; bases not matched to a gene: 3. This CDR3 is CASSWTGGLEQYF. The DNA of the CDR3 is TGTGCCAGCAGTTGGACAGGGGGGCTCGAGCAGTACTTC.

The genes are TRBV20-1 and TRBJ2-1; 7 positions match TRBD2. The V segment lost 3 bases and the J segment 7 bases; nucleotides outside the gene matches: 12. The germline V gene encodes CDR1 DFQATT and CDR2 SNEGSKA (reference sequence). The CDR3 sequence is 15 residues long. The CDR3 sequence is CSARGGAERLNEQFF. The CDR3 coding sequence is TGCAGTGCTAGGGGAGGGGCTGAGAGGTTGAATGAGCAGTTCTTC.

The chain recombines TRBV3-1 with TRBJ2-7; D remains ambiguous. Germline V gene data show CDR1 as LGHDT and CDR2 as YNNKEL (reference sequence). This CDR3 has 11 amino acids. Trimming took 2 bases from V and 7 from J, leaving 6 bases between them. CDR3 in amino acids: CASSQLMEQYF. For the CDR3, the DNA is TGTGCCAGCAGCCAATTGATGGAGCAGTACTTC.

The V gene is TRBV12-3 or TRBV12-4, the J gene TRBJ1-1, with no clear D. The CDR3 consists of 15 residues. V was shortened by 2 bases and J by 4 bases, with 14 bases between the two germline ends. The CDR3 is CASSLSSTGGTEAFF. The CDR3 region has the DNA TGTGCCAGCAGTTTATCATCGACGGGTGGCACTGAAGCTTTCTTT.

This clonotype was recorded only once. The rearrangement links TRBV20-1 to TRBJ2-2; D gene ambiguous. Germline V lookup: CDR1 DFQATT, CDR2 SNEGSKA (reference sequence). V gave up 3 bases and J gave up 0 bases, with 8 bases separating them. The CDR3 runs 14 residues. The DNA for the CDR3 is TGCAGTGCTAGGACATATGCGAACACCGGGGAGCTGTTTTTT. As protein: CSARTYANTGELFF.

The chain uses TRBV5-1 and TRBJ2-3, with 12 bases aligning to TRBD2. The germline V gene has CDR1 SGHRS and CDR2 YFSETQ. The CDR3 is made up of 18 amino acids. J was trimmed by 0 bases and V by 0 bases; bases with no gene match: 5. The CDR3 region is CASSLGTSGASSTDTQYF. As DNA, the CDR3 is TGCGCCAGCAGCTTGGGGACTAGCGGGGCCTCTAGCACAGATACGCAGTATTTT.

This clonotype was found a few times. J is TRBJ1-1 and V is TRBV20-1; weak D call: TRBD1 (6 bases). Germline V lookup: CDR1 DFQATT, CDR2 SNEGSKA (reference sequence). CDR3 length: 12 residues. Deletions cut 6 bases from V and 7 bases from J, with 15 bases between. The chain's CDR3 is CSAATGYGEAFF. CDR3 DNA: TGCAGTGCCGCTACAGGGTACGGTGAAGCTTTCTTT.

The J gene is TRBJ1-5, the V gene TRBV15; D gene uncertain. CDR1 and CDR2 from the germline V gene are LNHNV and YYDKDF (reference sequence). V lost 4 bases and J 0 bases, leaving 1 base between the germline ends. CDR3 length: 12 residues. The CDR3 here is CATSNSNQPQHF. CDR3 bases: TGTGCCACCAGCAATAGCAATCAGCCCCAGCATTTT.